The 29 T cell receptor beta chains below come from one sample, sequenced in a study of T cell repertoires in cytomegalovirus infection (dated by TCRdb to the late 2010s). Sequenced using an Illumina HiSeq 1500. TCRdb reprocessed the public reads (quality trimming at Q25 with fastp, clone calling with MiXCR) and kept in-frame beta chains. For every CDR3 protein sequence, its rows merge into one entry that carries the most common genes and DNA. The sample includes roughly 730,000 distinct CDR3 sequences, with around a third observed a single time. The ten largest make up approximately 18% of the sample. Antigens for these TCRs are unknown. This sample's treatment or condition label indicates: in vitro stimulation with specific CMV peptide epitopes to enrich CMV-specific T cells. Sequencing used cultured PBMCs, obtained from culture after CMV antigen stimulation. Receptor source: a human donor in good health (CMV status not recorded). Some clones in this sample may be carry-over from other donors' samples.

The chain couples TRBV5-4 to TRBJ2-1; maybe TRBD2 (5 bases). Trimming stripped 3 bases from V and 4 bases from J, with 14 bases between. Germline V gene lookup returns CDR1 SGHNT and CDR2 YYREEE (reference sequence). This CDR3 comprises 15 residues. DNA for the CDR3: TGTGCCAGCAGCTCCCGACTTAGAGGGTACAATGAGCAGTTCTTC. Protein product: CASSSRLRGYNEQFF.

This clonotype showed up just a few times. This chain joins TRBV19 and TRBJ1-5, with D hard to call. Germline values: CDR1 LNHDA, CDR2 SQIVND (reference sequence). This CDR3 contains 15 residues. V lost 2 bases to trimming and J lost 0 bases, with 8 bases between them. The DNA for the CDR3 is TGTGCCAGTAGTATAAGTGTGGGTAGCAATCAGCCCCAGCATTTT. Amino acid sequence: CASSISVGSNQPQHF.

This clonotype was recorded at least ten times. CDR3 region: CASSLEAGTMDYTF. The CDR3 DNA sequence: TGTGCCAGCAGCTTAGAGGCAGGGACTATGGACTACACCTTC. V is TRBV7-6 and J is TRBJ1-2; a possible D gene is TRBD1 (5 bases). Trimming left V 1 base short and J 10 bases short, with 16 bases between. The CDR3 sequence is 14 residues long. Germline-derived CDR1 and CDR2 are SGHVS and FNYEAQ.

The genes are TRBV12-3 or TRBV12-4 and TRBJ2-3, with TRBD1 matching over 9 bases. With 6 bases clipped from V and 0 bases from J, the junction kept 22 bases outside the gene matches. The CDR3 covers 21 residues. As DNA, the CDR3 is TGTGCCAGCAGGGACGGGGACAGGGACGCTAAGCCGGTACCTAGCACAGATACGCAGTATTTT. Protein sequence: CASRDGDRDAKPVPSTDTQYF.

V gene TRBV2 combines with J gene TRBJ2-4; possibly TRBD2 for D (5 bases). V was shortened by 4 bases and J by 8 bases, with 12 bases between the two germline ends. The CDR3 spans 13 residues. Germline lookup yields CDR1 SNHLY and CDR2 FYNNEI. In DNA, the CDR3 is TGTGCCAGCAGTGCACTCCGGCGGGACATTCAGTACTTC. Its protein is CASSALRRDIQYF.

The genes are TRBV7-9 and TRBJ2-1, with D perhaps matching TRBD1 (6 bases). There are 11 residues in the CDR3. Trimming cost V 11 bases and J 6 bases, with 11 bases left between them. The germline CDR1 and CDR2 sequences are SEHNR and FQNEAQ (reference sequence). CDR3 bases: TGTGCCTCTCAGGGGTCCAATGAGCAGTTCTTC. It specifies CASQGSNEQFF. Filled out from reference TRBV7-9 and TRBJ2-1, the complete variable domain reads DTGVSQNPRHKITKRGQNVTFRCDPISEHNRLYWYRQTLGQGPEFLTYFQNEAQLEKSRLLSDRFSAERPKGSFSTLEIQRTEQGDSAMYLCASQGSNEQFFGPGTRLTVL.

This chain connects TRBV7-8 to TRBJ2-3, with TRBD1 as a possible D gene (6 bases). The CDR3 runs 17 residues. V dropped 5 bases and J dropped 5 bases, with 23 bases sitting between them. The germline gives CDR1 SGHVS, CDR2 FQNEAQ. CDR3 sequence reads: CASSPPGAPLPEDTQYF. CDR3 DNA: TGTGCCAGCAGCCCCCCAGGGGCCCCCCTCCCGGAAGATACGCAGTATTTT.

This rearrangement joins TRBV20-1 to TRBJ1-2; 9 bases are a match to TRBD1. CDR1 DFQATT and CDR2 SNEGSKA come from the germline V gene (reference sequence). V was pared by 5 bases and J by 4 bases, with 8 bases of the junction left unmatched. This CDR3 has 14 amino acids. The CDR3 reads CSAHPPGQGYGYTF. Written as DNA, the CDR3 is TGCAGTGCTCACCCGCCGGGACAGGGCTATGGCTACACCTTC.

The genes are TRBV29-1 and TRBJ1-1; the D gene is possibly TRBD1 (5 bases). CDR1 and CDR2 (germline): SQVTM, ANQGSEA. The CDR3 contains 13 residues. V was trimmed by 5 bases and J by 2 bases, leaving 12 bases between them. The CDR3 spells CSVWRGENTEAFF. The CDR3 nucleotides read TGCAGCGTTTGGAGGGGCGAAAACACTGAAGCTTTCTTT.

V is TRBV10-2 and J is TRBJ2-3, with 15 nucleotides matching TRBD2. The germline gives CDR1 WSHSY, CDR2 SAAADI. The CDR3 is 19 residues long. Unmatched junction bases numbered 15, after V lost 7 bases and J lost 4 bases. CDR3 protein: CASTPRLRTSGRAADTQYF. CDR3 sequence (DNA): TGCGCCAGCACTCCCCGTCTAAGGACTAGCGGGAGGGCGGCAGATACGCAGTATTTT.

This chain joins TRBV5-4 and TRBJ2-6, with TRBD2 as a possible D gene (5 bases). CDR1 and CDR2 from the germline V gene are SGHNT and YYREEE (reference sequence). This CDR3 region has 18 residues. Trimming took 3 bases from V and 0 from J, leaving 16 bases between them. In DNA, the CDR3 is TGTGCCAGCAGCTCAAAAAGGTCGGGGTCCTCTGGGGCCAACGTCCTGACTTTC. Encoded protein: CASSSKRSGSSGANVLTF.

This clonotype showed up many times. The chain is built from TRBV7-8 and TRBJ1-4, with a weak D call TRBD1 (6 bases). Germline V gene lookup returns CDR1 SGHVS and CDR2 FQNEAQ. Trimming took 5 bases from V and 7 from J, leaving 14 bases between them. CDR3 size: 14 residues. Written as DNA, the CDR3 is TGTGCCAGCAGCAACTCTGGGGGCGGTGAAAAACTGTTTTTT. This sequence encodes CASSNSGGGEKLFF. Based on the CDR3 plus reference TRBV7-8 and TRBJ1-4, the full variable domain is GAGVSQSPRYKVAKRGQDVALRCDPISGHVSLFWYQQALGQGPEFLTYFQNEAQLDKSGLPSDRFFAERPEGSVSTLKIQRTQQEDSAVYLCASSNSGGGEKLFFGSGTQLSVL.

This clonotype was counted at least ten times. The V and J genes are TRBV7-2 and TRBJ1-4; TRBD1 agrees at 7 bases. V trimming: 5 bases; J trimming: 5 bases; junction bases outside the gene matches: 8. The CDR3 sequence is 15 residues long. Germline loops: CDR1 SGHTA, CDR2 FQGNSA. The CDR3 sequence: CASSPTTGLNEKLFF. CDR3 DNA: TGTGCCAGCAGCCCTACGACAGGGTTAAATGAAAAACTGTTTTTT. The full variable domain, with the rest looked up from reference TRBV7-2 and TRBJ1-4, is GAGVSQSPSNKVTEKGKDVELRCDPISGHTALYWYRQSLGQGLEFLIYFQGNSAPDKSGLPSDRFSAERTGGSVSTLTIQRTQQEDSAVYLCASSPTTGLNEKLFFGSGTQLSVL.

The chain couples TRBV4-3 to TRBJ1-1; 7 nucleotides agree with TRBD1. The germline V gene has CDR1 LGHNA and CDR2 YSLEER. The CDR3 runs to 14 residues. The ends lost 3 bases at V and 1 base at J; junction bases unmatched: 2. The CDR3 reads CASSHRTGNTEAFF. The CDR3 DNA reads as TGCGCCAGCAGCCACCGGACAGGGAACACTGAAGCTTTCTTT.

The V gene is TRBV4-1, the J gene TRBJ2-5, with TRBD2 as a possible D gene (6 bases). The CDR3 runs 15 residues. Germline values: CDR1 MGHRA, CDR2 YSYEKL. The germline V and J ends were trimmed by 5 bases and 5 bases, with 18 bases remaining between them. The DNA of the CDR3 is TGCGCCAGCAGCACATCGGGACTCCGCGGGGAGACCCAGTACTTC. It translates to CASSTSGLRGETQYF.

This clonotype has just a few counts. The gene calls are TRBV7-8 and TRBJ2-7, with 9 nucleotides matching TRBD1. CDR1 is SGHVS, CDR2 FQNEAQ, per germline. The J segment lost 2 bases and the V segment lost 8 bases, leaving 4 bases of the junction unmatched. There are 13 residues in the CDR3. The CDR3 reads CASGTGLAYEQYF. The CDR3 coding sequence is TGTGCCAGCGGGACAGGGCTAGCCTACGAGCAGTACTTC.

A single count supports this clonotype. The chain carries TRBV20-1 and TRBJ1-2; TRBD1 matches at 7 bases. Unmatched junction bases numbered 5, after V lost 4 bases and J lost 0 bases. The germline V gene encodes CDR1 DFQATT and CDR2 SNEGSKA (reference sequence). The CDR3 has 14 residues. In DNA form, the CDR3 reads TGCAGTGCTAAAAGGGGGCCGACTAACTATGGCTACACCTTC. It yields the protein CSAKRGPTNYGYTF.

The DNA of the CDR3 is TGCAGCGTTGGCTTGGGGAACTCCTACGAGCAGTACTTC. Protein product: CSVGLGNSYEQYF. The J gene is TRBJ2-7, the V gene TRBV29-1; no clear D gene. The CDR3 sequence is 13 residues long. Trimming cost V 4 bases and J 0 bases, with 10 bases left between them. Germline-derived CDR1 and CDR2 are SQVTM and ANQGSEA.

In its sample, this clonotype was seen a few times. The rearrangement links TRBV7-9 to TRBJ1-1; possible D gene TRBD1, 5 bases. This CDR3 comprises 13 residues. Trimming removed 3 bases from V and 4 bases from J, with 9 bases in between. Germline V gives CDR1 SEHNR, CDR2 FQNEAQ (reference sequence). CDR3 nucleotides: TGTGCCAGCAGCTTCTGGGGGGGCACTGAAGCTTTCTTT. Its translation: CASSFWGGTEAFF.

The CDR3 sequence is CASRWDRGLDGYTF. CDR3 DNA: TGTGCCAGTAGGTGGGACAGGGGGCTAGACGGCTACACCTTC. The chain recombines TRBV19 with TRBJ1-2; TRBD1 aligns across 12 bases. The CDR3 consists of 14 residues. In germline, CDR1 is LNHDA, CDR2 SQIVND (reference sequence). V shed 6 bases and J 8 bases; nucleotides not matched to a gene: 7.

This clonotype was counted only a few times. V is TRBV20-1 and J is TRBJ2-2; 8 nucleotides line up with TRBD2. CDR1 is DFQATT and CDR2 is SNEGSKA in the germline V gene (reference sequence). V was clipped by 0 bases and J by 5 bases; unmatched bases: 5. There are 15 residues in the CDR3. The DNA of the CDR3 is TGCAGTGCTAGAGAGGCAGGGACTAGGACCGGGGAGCTGTTTTTT. Residues: CSAREAGTRTGELFF.

In its sample, this clonotype was seen many times. The chain joins TRBV7-2 to TRBJ2-2, with 7 bases matching TRBD2. CDR1 is SGHTA and CDR2 is FQGNSA in the germline V gene. The CDR3 is 14 residues long. The ends lost 4 bases at V and 6 bases at J; junction bases unmatched: 5. The CDR3 loop reads CASSSGLVAGELFF. The CDR3 DNA follows: TGTGCCAGCAGCTCCGGACTAGTAGCCGGGGAGCTGTTTTTT.

The V gene is TRBV27, the J gene TRBJ2-1; D not resolved. Per the germline V gene, CDR1 is MNHEY and CDR2 is SMNVEV (reference sequence). This CDR3 spans 13 amino acids. V was cut by 5 bases and J by 3 bases, with 8 bases left in between. The CDR3 sequence is CASSPLHYNEQFF. The CDR3 DNA follows: TGTGCCAGCAGTCCCCTCCACTACAATGAGCAGTTCTTC.

The rearrangement joins TRBV19 to TRBJ1-2; 8 bases are shared with TRBD1. Germline loops: CDR1 LNHDA, CDR2 SQIVND (reference sequence). The CDR3 runs to 16 residues. V gave up 3 bases and J gave up 1 base; unmatched junction bases: 7. CDR3 region: CASSIKWTGINYGYTF. The CDR3 coding sequence is TGTGCCAGTAGTATTAAGTGGACAGGGATTAACTATGGCTACACCTTC.

This clonotype was counted ten times or more. The rearrangement links TRBV7-2 to TRBJ2-3; D not resolved. The V end was cut by 0 bases, the J end by 0 bases, with 10 bases between. Per germline, CDR1 SGHTA and CDR2 FQGNSA. This CDR3 region has 16 residues. The CDR3, as DNA: TGTGCCAGCAGCTTAGCGCGGACGTTAAGCACAGATACGCAGTATTTT. It encodes CASSLARTLSTDTQYF.

This clonotype has more than one count but fewer than ten. The chain uses TRBV12-3 or TRBV12-4 and TRBJ2-7; D perhaps matches TRBD1 (7 bases). Trimming cost V 6 bases and J 9 bases, with 15 bases left between them. The CDR3 totals 12 residues. In DNA form, the CDR3 reads TGTGCCAGCAGCCTTAACAGGGGAGGGCAGTACTTC. Its protein is CASSLNRGGQYF.

This clonotype has only a few counts. The V and J genes are TRBV2 and TRBJ1-6, with TRBD1 matching over 8 bases. V lost 5 bases and J lost 7; bases outside the gene matches: 13. Germline V gene data show CDR1 as SNHLY and CDR2 as FYNNEI. The CDR3 is 17 residues long. DNA for the CDR3: TGTGCCAGCAGTCAAGACAGGGGTAGTGTGGGGAATTCACCCCTCCACTTT. Translating it yields CASSQDRGSVGNSPLHF.

This clonotype has only one observation. The J gene is TRBJ2-1, the V gene TRBV20-1, with TRBD1 as a possible D gene (6 bases). Trimming stripped 3 bases from V and 8 bases from J, with 8 bases between. CDR1 DFQATT and CDR2 SNEGSKA come from the germline V gene (reference sequence). The CDR3 runs 11 residues. The CDR3 spells CSASRGDEQFF. CDR3 sequence (DNA): TGCAGTGCTAGCAGGGGTGATGAGCAGTTCTTC.

This clonotype was observed a handful of times. V and J are TRBV7-9 and TRBJ2-3, with D uncertain. This CDR3 is built from 16 residues. The germline gives CDR1 SEHNR, CDR2 FQNEAQ (reference sequence). V lost 2 bases to trimming and J lost 4 bases, with 16 bases between them. The CDR3 sequence: CASSLMVRARADTQYF. The CDR3 coding sequence is TGTGCCAGCAGCTTAATGGTCCGGGCAAGGGCAGATACGCAGTATTTT.